This TCR beta chain appears in the sequencing data of a study of T cell responses to AZD1222 COVID-19 vaccine. Study findings and constraints: Donors were chiefly white British, with a greater number of females, and clonal diversity was perhaps underestimated. Baseline seropositivity characterized only 5 or 6 AZD1222 recipients. Compared with day 0, the breadth and depth of the Spike-specific TCR repertoire rose significantly after two doses of AZD1222.

This clone turned up a few times. The antigen is undetermined. Germline V lookup: CDR1 SEHNR, CDR2 FQNEAQ (reference sequence). Trimming removed 5 bases from V and 2 bases from J, with 13 bases in between. This CDR3 contains 14 residues. Here immunoSEQ multiplex PCR was the method, and the copy in TCRdb shows in-frame clones only, minus some. Here the sample spans some 180,000 clones, approximately 92% being singletons. The sequence derives from an adult in good health. The gene calls are TRBV7-9 and TRBJ2-7; perhaps TRBD1 as D (6 bases). The sequenced sample was peripheral blood, obtained on day 0 of AZD1222 vaccination. CDR3 sequence (DNA): TGTGCCAGCAGCGACCAGGGGTGGGCCTACGAGCAGTACTTC. Its translation is CASSDQGWAYEQYF.